This T cell receptor beta chain was found in a study of Ad26.COV2.S vaccination and SARS-CoV-2 variants. The treatment was: around 19 received Ad26.COV2.S at low or high dose, single or two shots; about five received placebo; per-sample allocation not given. Material that was analyzed had been drawn on day 63 after the first vaccine or placebo injection. Sequenced by immunoSEQ multiplex PCR; TCRdb stores in-frame clones only, minus some. The table lists about 250,000 clones, roughly 86% of them singletons. Germline V lookup: CDR1 MNHNY, CDR2 SVGAGI (reference sequence). The V end lost 1 base, the J end lost 5 bases, and 9 bases lay between the germline ends. The CDR3 is 13 amino acids.

The source material was peripheral blood, sampled in a trial of Ad26.COV2.S vaccine versus placebo. This sequence was found in a person aged 18-65 years who received the Ad26.COV2.S COVID-19 vaccine or a placebo. The chain recombines TRBV6-6 with TRBJ2-7; D is unclear. The CDR3 DNA sequence: TGTGCCAGCAGTTACTTCGGGCACGACGAGCAGTACTTC. Translation gives CASSYFGHDEQYF.